This T cell receptor (beta chain) was recovered during a study of cytomegalovirus exposure and HLA in healthy donors (dated by TCRdb to the late 2010s). Regarding the research as a whole: According to a later analysis, the roughly 120 validation repertoires were produced on the same platform as the approximately 620 repertoires of the first cohort. The study was designed to test whether signatures of past pathogen exposure could be identified by cataloging public T cell receptors. A separate validation cohort of approximately 120 different subjects was used in addition to the roughly 720-subject first cohort. The study combined high-throughput TCR immunosequencing, statistical association of individual TCRs with disease status, and machine learning to predict cytomegalovirus infection status. On the study overall, not on this receptor specifically: While some public TCRs were present in many individuals, most TCR sequences turned up only very rarely across donors. A few of the identified cytomegalovirus-associated TCR beta chains were confirmed in vitro to be specific for cytomegalovirus antigens. In the study, 164 TCR beta chains were listed as associated with cytomegalovirus. The classifier was reported to diagnose cytomegalovirus status with high specificity and sensitivity in both the original and validation cohorts. A later analysis found that TCRs clustered in the first cohort also tended to co-occur in the 95 to 150 validation repertoires, with more than 90% of cluster scores above 0. A later analysis had no HLA typing for the validation cohort, so co-occurrence there was scored across all 110 or so repertoires. The authors suggested that the approach could potentially be extended to other disease states and immunological phenotypes.

From a lookup of the germline V gene, CDR1 and CDR2 are SGHRS and YFSETQ. CDR3 length: 12 amino acids, cysteine to phenylalanine. The DNA shown is the 36-base CDR3, in frame from base 1. Trimming removed 4 bases from V and 11 bases from J; the gene matches leave 7 bases unexplained. Notes on this clone: The antigen it recognizes is unknown. Per-base quality was not reported, and no clone a single base away is much larger than it.

The donors belonged to the validation cohort of over a hundred subjects, which was separate from the 666-subject first cohort. The method was the immunoSEQ multiplex PCR assay. Per the original workflow: A statistical classification framework was built for diagnosing cytomegalovirus status from the catalog of TCR beta chain sequences. TCRdb mirrors the immuneACCESS table, restricted to in-frame sequences. Some clones are absent from its copies; in checked studies, under half trace to an unresolved V gene, and the reason for the others is unknown. The D gene and trimming were derived from the DNA, and the V and J assignments and clone size from that table. This sample holds over 150,000 clones; around 82% were observed only once. The biggest ten clones account for 2.5% to 3% of the sample.

Sequenced input: PBMCs. The source of this sequence is a woman aged 18-29 years in good health and CMV-seropositive. The V and J segments used are TRBV5-1 and TRBJ1-1; 8 central nucleotides agree with TRBD1. The nucleotides are TGCGCCAGCAGCGTAGACAGGGGAAAGGCTTTCTTT. It is translated as CASSVDRGKAFF.